This T cell receptor beta chain was identified during a study of blood T cell repertoires in COVID-19. Study-level background: Samples came from the United States, Italy and Spain, spanning acute and convalescent COVID-19.

V dropped 0 bases and J dropped 0 bases, with 6 bases sitting between them. The CDR3 runs 15 residues. Germline assignment: CDR1 LGHDT and CDR2 YNNKEL (reference sequence). The data were produced by immunoSEQ multiplex PCR, yet TCRdb's version contains in-frame clones alone and is incomplete. The repertoire holds about 42,000 clones, with approximately 92% as singletons. This clone has only one observation. The chain links TRBV3-1 (or the pseudogene TRBV3-2) to TRBJ2-4, with D uncertain. The origin of this receptor is a man aged 30 to 45 with active or convalescent COVID-19. Source material: peripheral blood. The DNA of the CDR3 is TGTGCCAGCAGCCAAGATGGGCTAGCCAAAAACATTCAGTACTTC. This gives the protein CASSQDGLAKNIQYF.